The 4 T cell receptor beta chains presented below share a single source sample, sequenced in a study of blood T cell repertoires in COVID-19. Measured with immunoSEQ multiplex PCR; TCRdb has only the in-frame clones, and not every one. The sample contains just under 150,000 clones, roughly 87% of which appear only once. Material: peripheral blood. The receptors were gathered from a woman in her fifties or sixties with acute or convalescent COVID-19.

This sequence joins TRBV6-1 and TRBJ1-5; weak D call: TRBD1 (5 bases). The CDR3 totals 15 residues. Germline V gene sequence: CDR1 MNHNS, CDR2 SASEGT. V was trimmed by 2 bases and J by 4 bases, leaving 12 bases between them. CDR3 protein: CASSEYGAGNQPQHF. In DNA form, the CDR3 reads TGTGCCAGCAGTGAATACGGGGCGGGAAATCAGCCCCAGCATTTT.

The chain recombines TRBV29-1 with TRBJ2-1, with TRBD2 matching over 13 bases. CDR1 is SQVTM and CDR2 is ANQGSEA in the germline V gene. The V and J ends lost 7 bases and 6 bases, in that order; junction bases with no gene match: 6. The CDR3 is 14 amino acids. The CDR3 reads CSGSGTSGVNEQFF. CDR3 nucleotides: TGCAGCGGATCCGGGACTAGCGGGGTCAATGAGCAGTTCTTC.

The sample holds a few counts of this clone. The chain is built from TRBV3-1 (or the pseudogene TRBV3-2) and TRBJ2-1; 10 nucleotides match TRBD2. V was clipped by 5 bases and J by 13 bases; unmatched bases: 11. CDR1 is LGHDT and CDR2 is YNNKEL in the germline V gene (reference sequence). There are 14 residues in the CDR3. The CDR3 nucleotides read TGTGCCAGCAGCTTCCTAAACAGCGGGAGGGGTCAGTTCTTC. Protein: CASSFLNSGRGQFF.

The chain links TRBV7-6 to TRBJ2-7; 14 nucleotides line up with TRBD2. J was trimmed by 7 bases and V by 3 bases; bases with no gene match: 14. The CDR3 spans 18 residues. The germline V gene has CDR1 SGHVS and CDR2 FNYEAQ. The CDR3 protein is CASSFNLPGLAGEGEQYF. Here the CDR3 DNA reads TGTGCCAGCAGCTTCAACCTTCCGGGACTAGCGGGAGAAGGGGAGCAGTACTTC. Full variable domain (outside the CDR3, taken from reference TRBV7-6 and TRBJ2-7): GAGVSQSPRYKVTKRGQDVALRCDPISGHVSLYWYRQALGQGPEFLTYFNYEAQQDKSGLPNDRFSAERPEGSISTLTIQRTEQRDSAMYRCASSFNLPGLAGEGEQYFGPGTRLTVT.